This T cell receptor (beta chain) emerged from a study of blood T cell repertoires in COVID-19. Across the whole study: The samples span acute and convalescent COVID-19 from the United States, Italy and Spain. PBMCs, B-cell-depleted T cells, or T cells provided the cDNA or gDNA that made up the material.

The CDR3 is 15 amino acids. V was pared by 6 bases and J by 4 bases, with 9 bases of the junction left unmatched. The germline V gene encodes CDR1 MNHEY and CDR2 SVGAGI. How the authors handled the data: From reference gene primer amplification, estimates of nucleated cell counts were derived. TCRdb keeps only in-frame clones here, not all; method: immunoSEQ multiplex PCR. Clone size and V and J calls were adopted from that table, with D and trimming inferred from the DNA. The table lists some 80,000 clones, approximately 87% of them singletons. This sequence was found in a human donor in a cohort sampled during active COVID-19. The chain recombines TRBV6-5 with TRBJ2-1; 7 bases are shared with TRBD2. Sequenced: peripheral blood. The CDR3 here is CASRTRLAQYNEQFF. The CDR3 nucleotides read TGTGCCAGCAGGACAAGACTAGCCCAGTACAATGAGCAGTTCTTC.